The 2 T cell receptor beta chains listed next were all sequenced from one sample in a study of siplizumab effects on memory and regulatory T cells. TCRdb's copy holds only in-frame clones and misses some; the assay was immunoSEQ multiplex PCR. The sample consists of fewer than 100,000 clones, around 94% of them appearing once. The sequencing sample was made of non-Treg CD4+ T cells sorted from blood. The receptors come from a human donor in good health.

The chain combines TRBV30 with TRBJ1-3, with TRBD1 matching over 7 bases. Trimming at V came to 3 bases and at J to 0 bases, leaving 2 bases not matched to a gene. This CDR3 comprises 14 residues. Germline V lookup: CDR1 GTSNPN, CDR2 SVGIG (reference sequence). As DNA, the CDR3 is TGTGCCTGGAGCGGGACAGACTCTGGAAACACCATATATTTT. Protein product: CAWSGTDSGNTIYF.

The genes are TRBV27 and TRBJ1-5, with D perhaps TRBD1 (5 bases). The CDR3 is made up of 15 amino acids. V was pared by 6 bases and J by 5 bases, with 17 bases between. From germline, CDR1 is MNHEY and CDR2 SMNVEV (reference sequence). CDR3 in DNA: TGTGCCAGCAGCCCCGGTAGAAGGGGCGATCAGCCCCAGCATTTT. This translates into CASSPGRRGDQPQHF.